These 11 T cell receptor beta chains came from one sample sequenced in a study of blood T cell repertoires in COVID-19. Sequencing used immunoSEQ multiplex PCR; TCRdb keeps in-frame clones, though not all of them. The sample has some 200,000 clones; 70% to 85% are singletons. The sequenced material came from peripheral blood. Receptors originate from a human donor in a cohort sampled during active COVID-19.

The V gene is TRBV30, the J gene TRBJ2-1, with 7 nucleotides matching TRBD2. CDR3 length: 15 residues. Germline assignment: CDR1 GTSNPN and CDR2 SVGIG (reference sequence). Germline trimming cut 5 bases from V and 7 bases from J; bases unmatched to any gene: 14. The CDR3 nucleotides are TGTGCCTGGCGGGAGGCAGACTATGGTGGAAATGAGCAGTTCTTC. It encodes CAWREADYGGNEQFF. The variable domain in full, with the rest retrieved from reference TRBV30 and TRBJ2-1, is SQTIHQWPATLVQPVGSPLSLECTVEGTSNPNLYWYRQAAGRGLQLLFYSVGIGQISSEVPQNLSASRPQDRQFILSSKKLLLSDSGFYLCAWREADYGGNEQFFGPGTRLTVL.

This chain connects TRBV5-1 to TRBJ2-2; D gene unclear. CDR3 length: 13 residues. Germline loops: CDR1 SGHRS, CDR2 YFSETQ. V shed 4 bases and J shed 1 base, with 5 bases lying between them. The CDR3 region is CASSKQNTGELFF. The CDR3 DNA sequence: TGCGCCAGCAGCAAACAGAACACCGGGGAGCTGTTTTTT.

This clone has just one count. The chain recombines TRBV2 with TRBJ2-7; a weak D match, TRBD1 (5 bases). V lost 6 bases and J 4 bases, leaving 16 bases between the germline ends. CDR1 is SNHLY and CDR2 is FYNNEI in the germline V gene. The CDR3 totals 14 residues. The DNA for the CDR3 is TGTGCCAGCAGCTCCATTAGGGGAAGGTACGAGCAGTACTTC. Amino acids: CASSSIRGRYEQYF.

The chain joins TRBV2 to TRBJ2-7, with D maybe TRBD2 (5 bases). CDR1 and CDR2 from the germline V gene are SNHLY and FYNNEI. The CDR3 length is 12 residues. V lost 7 bases, J lost 0 bases, and 7 bases lay in between. In DNA, the CDR3 is TGTGCCAGCAAGCGGAGCTCCTACGAGCAGTACTTC. Translation: CASKRSSYEQYF.

This chain joins TRBV23-1 and TRBJ1-5, with D perhaps TRBD1 (5 bases). TRBV23-1 is placed among ORFs of uncertain function. Trimming pared 0 bases from V and 3 bases from J, leaving 12 bases between. The CDR3 has 16 amino acids. For the CDR3, the DNA is TGCGCCAGCAGTCAATCGTGGAGGGGAAACAATCAGCCCCAGCATTTT. Its translation: CASSQSWRGNNQPQHF.

The chain links TRBV4-1 to TRBJ2-3; TRBD1 might be the D (5 bases). V dropped 4 bases and J dropped 3 bases, with 29 bases sitting between them. The CDR3 contains 20 residues. Germline V gene data show CDR1 as MGHRA and CDR2 as YSYEKL. The DNA of the CDR3 is TGCGCCAGCAGCCCGAAGACCCCGCAGGGAATAAGCTTGTCGACAGATACGCAGTATTTT. Amino acids: CASSPKTPQGISLSTDTQYF.

The chain uses TRBV19 and TRBJ1-3; D gene uncertain. CDR3 length: 17 amino acids. Germline CDR1 is LNHDA and CDR2 is SQIVND (reference sequence). Trimming removed 4 bases from V and 0 bases from J, with 16 bases in between. CDR3 nucleotide sequence: TGTGCCAGTAGTACTACGACCGCTGGGCGCTCTGGAAACACCATATATTTT. This translates into CASSTTTAGRSGNTIYF.

Remarks on this clone: Other nucleotide sequences from this sample produce the same CDR3. The chain combines TRBV28 with TRBJ2-4; D is undetermined. This CDR3 has 14 residues. The germline gives CDR1 MDHEN, CDR2 SYDVKM. Trimming removed 3 bases from V and 1 base from J, with 7 bases in between. The CDR3 DNA reads TGTGCCAGCAGTTTGAGGCAGGCCAAAAACATTCAGTACTTC. Protein sequence: CASSLRQAKNIQYF.

The sample holds one count of this clone. V and J are TRBV19 and TRBJ2-1; TRBD2 agrees at 8 bases. Germline V gives CDR1 LNHDA, CDR2 SQIVND (reference sequence). The CDR3 consists of 17 residues. The junction had 11 bases not matched to a gene; V was cut back by 3 bases and J by 4 bases. CDR3: CASSIGDSGITYNEQFF. CDR3 DNA: TGTGCCAGTAGTATCGGGGATAGCGGGATAACGTACAATGAGCAGTTCTTC.

The chain employs TRBV5-1 and TRBJ1-2, with 8 bases that match TRBD1. The CDR3 has 13 amino acids. With 1 base clipped from V and 8 bases from J, the junction kept 4 bases outside the gene matches. Germline V lookup: CDR1 SGHRS, CDR2 YFSETQ. CDR3 coding DNA: TGCGCCAGCAGCTTGACAGGGGGAAACGGCTACACCTTC. Encoded protein: CASSLTGGNGYTF.

The V and J genes are TRBV21-1 and TRBJ2-7; TRBD2, as called in the table, went unchecked against the DNA. TRBV21-1 is a listed pseudogene. The CDR3 loop spans 14 amino acids. CDR3: CASSTSGQSYEQYF. Here the CDR3 DNA reads TGTGCCAGCAGCACTAGCGGGCAATCCTACGAGCAGTACTTC.